This is a list of T cell receptor beta chains from one sample in a study of blood T cell repertoires in COVID-19. Assay used: immunoSEQ multiplex PCR; TCRdb lists only in-frame clones, some missing. The data show around 400,000 clones, with around nine tenths seen just once and 1.7% held by the top ten. Source material: PBMCs or T cells enriched from blood (not recorded which). These receptors all stem from a woman aged 25 to 39 who had recovered from COVID-19. CDR3s include the opening cysteine and the closing phenylalanine or tryptophan. Part of the rows lack a size; the others show once, few, many or a class for expanded clones.

.	TRBV12-3/TRBV12-4	TRBJ1-1	CASRAEAHTEAFF
.	TRBV11-1	TRBJ2-1	CASSPNRGREHEQFF
.	TRBV9	TRBJ2-1	CASSVSAEIGEQFF
.	TRBV28	TRBJ2-5	CASSLFGGARETQYF
once	TRBV6-4	TRBJ1-4	CASSDALGSEKLFF
.	TRBV6-2/TRBV6-3	TRBJ1-1	CASSQPSSGAFAFF
.	TRBV15	TRBJ2-1	CATSRGLAGGEQFF
few	TRBV7-2	TRBJ2-1	CASSLVGQREQFF
.	TRBV27	TRBJ1-6	CASSSGWAPLHF
few	TRBV28	TRBJ1-6	CASSFRQGLNSPLHF
.	TRBV19	TRBJ2-7	CASSTLAGAIEQYF
.	TRBV30	TRBJ2-7	CAWSESRRLYEQYF
.	TRBV27	TRBJ2-3	CASSPGAGSPDTQYF
.	TRBV5-4	TRBJ2-7	CASSSWTSAHYEQYF
.	TRBV27	TRBJ1-1	CASSLLGQGYNTEAFF
.	TRBV2	TRBJ1-5	CASSEDPREPQHF
.	TRBV24-1	TRBJ1-1	CATSTVNTEAFF
.	TRBV19	TRBJ1-5	CASSMEIPGQGDNQPQHF
.	TRBV12-3/TRBV12-4	TRBJ1-2	CASSFRGFVGYTF
once	TRBV5-4	TRBJ1-2	CASSLPGANYGYTF
.	TRBV9	TRBJ2-7	CASSVNSGDYEQYF
.	TRBV6-5	TRBJ2-7	CASSRTGSYEQYF